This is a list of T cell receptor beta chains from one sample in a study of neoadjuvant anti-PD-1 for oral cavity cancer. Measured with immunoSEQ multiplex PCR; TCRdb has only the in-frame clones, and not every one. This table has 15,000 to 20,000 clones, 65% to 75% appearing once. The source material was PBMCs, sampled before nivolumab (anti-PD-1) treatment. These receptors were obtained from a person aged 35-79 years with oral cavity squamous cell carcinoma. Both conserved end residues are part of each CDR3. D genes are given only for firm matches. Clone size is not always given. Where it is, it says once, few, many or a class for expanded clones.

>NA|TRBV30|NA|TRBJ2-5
CAWSKLASWAETQYF
TGTGCCTGGAGCAAACTAGCCTCATGGGCGGAGACCCAGTACTTC
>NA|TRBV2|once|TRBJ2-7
CASSTTTYEQYF
TGTGCCAGCAGTACAACCACCTACGAGCAGTACTTC
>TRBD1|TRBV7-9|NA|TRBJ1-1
CASSTGSGGGQNTEAFF
TGTGCCAGCAGCACAGGATCAGGGGGCGGTCAGAACACTGAAGCTTTCTTT
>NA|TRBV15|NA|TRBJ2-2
CATSRDSINTGELFF
TGTGCCACCAGCAGGGACTCTATAAACACCGGGGAGCTGTTTTTT
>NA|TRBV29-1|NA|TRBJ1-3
CSVVLSVSSGNTIYF
TGCAGCGTTGTACTCTCCGTGAGTTCTGGAAACACCATATATTTT
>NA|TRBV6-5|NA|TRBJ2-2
CATARKLHNTGELFF
TGTGCCACCGCGAGGAAGTTGCACAACACCGGGGAGCTGTTTTTT
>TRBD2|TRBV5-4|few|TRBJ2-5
CASSMTSGRGETQYF
TGTGCCAGCAGTATGACTAGCGGGAGGGGAGAGACCCAGTACTTC
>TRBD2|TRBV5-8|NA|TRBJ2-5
CASGPGLAGVETQYF
TGTGCCAGCGGGCCGGGACTAGCGGGAGTAGAGACCCAGTACTTC
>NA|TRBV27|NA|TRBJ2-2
CASSSAPGTLSTGELFF
TGTGCCAGCAGTTCAGCTCCCGGGACACTTAGCACCGGGGAGCTGTTTTTT
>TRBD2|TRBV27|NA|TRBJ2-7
CASSLGLAGPKDYEQYF
TGTGCCAGCAGTTTGGGCCTAGCGGGACCTAAAGACTACGAGCAGTACTTC
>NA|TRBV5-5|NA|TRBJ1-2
CASSDIQVLYGYTF
TGTGCCAGCAGCGATATACAGGTCCTCTATGGCTACACCTTC
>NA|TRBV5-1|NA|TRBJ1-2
CASSLDGNYGYTF
TGCGCCAGCAGCTTAGACGGTAACTATGGCTACACCTTC
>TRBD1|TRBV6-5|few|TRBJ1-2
CASSYIRTGGNYGYTF
TGTGCCAGCAGTTATATCAGGACAGGGGGCAACTATGGCTACACCTTC
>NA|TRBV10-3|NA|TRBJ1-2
CAISGVGGGGYTF
TGTGCCATCAGTGGAGTGGGAGGAGGTGGCTACACCTTC
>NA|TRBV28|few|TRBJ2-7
CASSLTQQAGYYEQYF
TGTGCCAGCAGTTTAACCCAACAGGCAGGTTACTACGAGCAGTACTTC
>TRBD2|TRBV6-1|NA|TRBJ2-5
CASSERTSGWGETQYF
TGTGCCAGCAGTGAAAGGACTAGCGGGTGGGGGGAGACCCAGTACTTC
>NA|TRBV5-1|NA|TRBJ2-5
CASSLANGETQYF
TGCGCCAGCAGCTTGGCCAACGGAGAGACCCAGTACTTC
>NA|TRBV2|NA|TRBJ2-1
CARSGVNNEQFF
TGTGCCAGGTCGGGAGTGAATAATGAGCAGTTCTTC
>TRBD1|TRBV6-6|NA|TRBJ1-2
CASSYPATGSDGYTF
TGTGCCAGCAGTTACCCGGCGACAGGGTCTGATGGCTACACCTTC
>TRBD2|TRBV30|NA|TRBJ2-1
CAWRGTSGSRTYNEQFF
TGTGCCTGGAGGGGGACTAGCGGGAGCCGGACCTACAATGAGCAGTTCTTC
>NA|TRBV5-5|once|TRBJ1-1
CASAFSYGGNTEAFF
TGTGCCAGCGCATTTTCGTACGGGGGGAACACTGAAGCTTTCTTT
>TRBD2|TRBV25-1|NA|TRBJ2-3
CASSDPSGSSLDTQYF
TGTGCCAGCAGTGACCCCAGCGGGAGCTCTTTAGATACGCAGTATTTT